This passage covers 24 T cell receptor beta chains from one sample sequenced in a study of blood T cell repertoires in COVID-19. TCRdb's copy holds only in-frame clones and misses some; the assay was immunoSEQ multiplex PCR. Of roughly 240,000 clones listed, 88% are singletons. Sequencing used PBMCs or T cells enriched from blood (not recorded which). These TCRs come from a woman aged 35 to 49 with acute COVID-19.

This clone was picked up a small number of times. V is TRBV2 and J is TRBJ1-5; D remains ambiguous. V was shortened by 6 bases and J by 3 bases, with 12 bases between the two germline ends. The CDR3 consists of 14 residues. The germline V gene has CDR1 SNHLY and CDR2 FYNNEI. Here the CDR3 DNA reads TGTGCCAGCAGCCCCTGGAGCTCCAATCAGCCCCAGCATTTT. This gives the protein CASSPWSSNQPQHF.

This chain links TRBV2 with TRBJ1-2; D remains ambiguous. This CDR3 region has 13 residues. Trimming took off 6 bases at V and 8 bases at J, with 16 bases between the two ends. Germline CDR1 and CDR2: SNHLY and FYNNEI. CDR3 sequence reads: CASSRGPGGGYTF. The CDR3 region has the DNA TGTGCCAGCAGCCGAGGGCCTGGAGGAGGCTACACCTTC.

V is TRBV7-2 and J is TRBJ2-3; 8 bases line up with TRBD1. CDR1 and CDR2 (germline): SGHTA, FQGNSA. V gave up 2 bases and J gave up 2 bases; unmatched junction bases: 9. The CDR3 spans 17 residues. DNA of the CDR3: TGTGCCAGCAGCTTAAAAGGCCAGGGGGCCACCACAGATACGCAGTATTTT. Amino acid sequence: CASSLKGQGATTDTQYF.

This chain links TRBV6-5 with TRBJ2-7, with D tentatively TRBD2 (5 bases). V shed 0 bases and J shed 3 bases, with 12 bases lying between them. There are 15 residues in the CDR3. CDR1 is MNHEY and CDR2 is SVGAGI in the germline V gene. The CDR3 sequence: CASSYSRAGNYEQYF. CDR3 DNA: TGTGCCAGCAGTTACTCTAGGGCCGGGAACTACGAGCAGTACTTC.

This chain uses TRBV11-2 with TRBJ2-1, with 13 bases lining up with TRBD2. Germline V lookup: CDR1 SGHAT, CDR2 FQNNGV. The CDR3 sequence is 15 residues long. Trimming took 5 bases from V and 4 from J; bases not matched to a gene: 2. CDR3 sequence: CASSEGLAGYNEQFF. The CDR3 bases are TGTGCCAGCAGCGAGGGACTAGCGGGATACAATGAGCAGTTCTTC. The full variable domain, rest sourced from reference TRBV11-2 and TRBJ2-1, is EAGVAQSPRYKIIEKRQSVAFWCNPISGHATLYWYQQILGQGPKLLIQFQNNGVVDDSQLPKDRFSAERLKGVDSTLKIQPAKLEDSAVYLCASSEGLAGYNEQFFGPGTRLTVL.

This clone was observed a single time. V is TRBV7-2 and J is TRBJ1-5, with TRBD1 identical over 8 bases. Losses at the gene ends were 11 bases for V and 3 bases for J; bases not matched to a gene: 9. The CDR3 consists of 14 residues. Germline loops: CDR1 SGHTA, CDR2 FQGNSA. This CDR3 is CAGTTGDINQPQHF. The CDR3 nucleotides read TGTGCCGGCACGACAGGGGATATCAATCAGCCCCAGCATTTT.

The chain couples TRBV5-8 to TRBJ1-2, with D possibly being TRBD1 (6 bases). Germline assignment: CDR1 SGHTS and CDR2 YDEGEE. V dropped 4 bases and J dropped 2 bases, with 15 bases sitting between them. The CDR3 covers 15 residues. For the CDR3, the DNA is TGTGCCAGCAGCCGAATTAGGGGGGGCAACTATGGCTACACCTTC. Translating gives CASSRIRGGNYGYTF.

This clone was counted a few times. The chain couples TRBV5-1 to TRBJ1-1, with D unclear. Per the germline V gene, CDR1 is SGHRS and CDR2 is YFSETQ. With 4 bases removed from V and 6 bases from J, the gap between germline ends came to 13 bases. The CDR3 has 13 residues. CDR3 nucleotides: TGCGCCAGCAGCCGGGGTGACGGGTCTGAAGCTTTCTTT. Amino acids: CASSRGDGSEAFF.

The chain links TRBV5-4 to TRBJ1-6; D might be TRBD1 (5 bases). V was clipped by 1 base and J by 9 bases, with 11 bases between them. The CDR3 is 14 residues long. Germline CDR1 is SGHNT and CDR2 is YYREEE (reference sequence). The CDR3 sequence: CASSLIGEGSPLHF. CDR3 nucleotides: TGTGCCAGCAGCTTGATAGGGGAAGGTTCACCCCTCCACTTT. The variable domain in full, completed from reference TRBV5-4 and TRBJ1-6, reads ETGVTQSPTHLIKTRGQQVTLRCSSQSGHNTVSWYQQALGQGPQFIFQYYREEENGRGNFPPRFSGLQFPNYSSELNVNALELDDSALYLCASSLIGEGSPLHFGNGTRLTVT.

V usage is TRBV23-1 and J usage is TRBJ2-7; D is perhaps TRBD2 (6 bases). TRBV23-1 is labeled an ORF, and its function is uncertain. Trimming removed 2 bases from V and 1 base from J, with 9 bases in between. This CDR3 spans 14 amino acids. The DNA of the CDR3 is TGCGCCAGCAGTCAAGGGGGGTCGTCCTACGAGCAGTACTTC. Its translation is CASSQGGSSYEQYF.

This chain links TRBV24-1 with TRBJ2-2; weak D call: TRBD1 (6 bases). Germline CDR1 reads KGHDR; CDR2 reads SFDVKD. V shed 1 base and J shed 0 bases, with 14 bases lying between them. CDR3 size: 18 residues. The CDR3 protein is CATSDLGQRVANTGELFF. CDR3 DNA: TGTGCCACCAGTGATTTAGGACAGCGAGTGGCGAACACCGGGGAGCTGTTTTTT.

V is TRBV11-3 and J is TRBJ2-3, with 14 bases identical to TRBD2. J gave up 4 bases and V 3 bases, and 6 bases lay outside the gene matches. Germline V gene data show CDR1 as SGHNT and CDR2 as YENEEA. The length of the CDR3 is 17 residues. The CDR3 region is CASSFGTSGRKADTQYF. As DNA, the CDR3 is TGTGCCAGCAGCTTCGGGACTAGCGGGAGAAAGGCAGATACGCAGTATTTT.

This clone was counted only a few times. The chain employs TRBV7-2 and TRBJ2-3; tentative D call: TRBD2 (7 bases). CDR1 and CDR2 (germline): SGHTA, FQGNSA. Trimming stripped 8 bases from V and 2 bases from J, with 17 bases between. The CDR3 totals 15 residues. This chain's CDR3 is CASPPRGGNTDTQYF. The CDR3 bases are TGTGCCAGCCCTCCTAGGGGGGGTAACACAGATACGCAGTATTTT.

The chain has TRBV12-3 or TRBV12-4 and TRBJ2-2; D might be TRBD2 (6 bases). Trimming left V 5 bases short and J 7 bases short, with 8 bases between. This CDR3 comprises 12 residues. CDR3 region: CASSPGVGELFF. CDR3 sequence (DNA): TGTGCCAGCAGTCCGGGGGTCGGGGAGCTGTTTTTT.

The CDR3 loop reads CASSVETGAATEAFF. CDR3 coding DNA: TGTGCCAGCAGCGTAGAGACAGGGGCGGCCACTGAAGCTTTCTTT. The V call is TRBV9, the J call TRBJ1-1; 8 nucleotides line up with TRBD1. The germline V gene encodes CDR1 SGDLS and CDR2 YYNGEE. The CDR3 covers 15 residues. With V trimmed by 0 bases and J by 4 bases, 5 bases remained unmatched.

The chain employs TRBV3-1 (or the pseudogene TRBV3-2) and TRBJ2-1; D gene ambiguous. Deletions cut 3 bases from V and 5 bases from J, with 5 bases between. This CDR3 spans 12 amino acids. CDR1 is LGHDT, CDR2 YNNKEL, per germline (reference sequence). This chain's CDR3 is CASSHLNNEQFF. The CDR3 DNA is TGTGCCAGCAGCCACCTAAACAATGAGCAGTTCTTC.

The J gene is TRBJ1-2, the V gene TRBV18, with unresolved D. CDR3 length: 14 amino acids. The V and J ends lost 0 bases and 0 bases respectively, with 5 bases between them. Germline-derived CDR1 and CDR2 are KGHSH and LQKENI. The DNA for the CDR3 is TGTGCCAGCTCACCACCGTCAGCTAACTATGGCTACACCTTC. This gives the protein CASSPPSANYGYTF.

The chain links TRBV7-2 to TRBJ2-7; TRBD1 aligns across 9 bases. The CDR3 totals 16 residues. The junction had 9 bases not matched to a gene; V was cut back by 2 bases and J by 4 bases. CDR1 is SGHTA and CDR2 is FQGNSA in the germline V gene. CDR3 sequence reads: CASSLRLGQGRYEQYF. The DNA of the CDR3 is TGTGCCAGCAGCTTAAGACTCGGACAGGGGAGGTACGAGCAGTACTTC.

J is TRBJ2-2 and V is TRBV5-1; 8 bases line up with TRBD1. The germline gives CDR1 SGHRS, CDR2 YFSETQ. The CDR3 extends over 18 amino acids. Germline trimming cut 3 bases from V and 0 bases from J; bases unmatched to any gene: 10. CDR3: CASSWPQDRVANTGELFF. CDR3 coding DNA: TGCGCCAGCAGCTGGCCCCAGGACAGGGTGGCGAACACCGGGGAGCTGTTTTTT. Full variable domain (rest looked up from reference TRBV5-1 and TRBJ2-2): KAGVTQTPRYLIKTRGQQVTLSCSPISGHRSVSWYQQTPGQGLQFLFEYFSETQRNKGNFPGRFSGRQFSNSRSEMNVSTLELGDSALYLCASSWPQDRVANTGELFFGEGSRLTVL.

The rearrangement links TRBV7-2 to TRBJ1-1; TRBD1 is a possible D gene (6 bases). The CDR3 runs to 14 residues. Germline V lookup: CDR1 SGHTA, CDR2 FQGNSA. Deletions cut 7 bases from V and 2 bases from J, with 14 bases between. The CDR3 loop reads CASTQDRVNTEAFF. The CDR3 coding sequence is TGTGCCAGCACCCAGGACAGAGTTAACACTGAAGCTTTCTTT.

V and J are TRBV14 and TRBJ1-5, with TRBD1 matching 7 bases. The CDR3 has 18 amino acids. J lost 0 bases, V lost 0 bases, and 8 bases had no gene match. Per the germline V gene, CDR1 is SGHDN and CDR2 is FVKESK. For the CDR3, the DNA is TGTGCCAGCAGCCAAGAAGTCAGGGGGAAAAATAGCAATCAGCCCCAGCATTTT. This encodes CASSQEVRGKNSNQPQHF.

The J gene is TRBJ2-2, the V gene TRBV15; D is possibly TRBD1 (5 bases). Trimming took 0 bases from V and 5 from J, leaving 13 bases between them. Germline values: CDR1 LNHNV, CDR2 YYDKDF (reference sequence). The CDR3 loop spans 16 amino acids. For the CDR3, the DNA is TGTGCCACCAGCAGAGACGGGCAGGGATTTACCGGGGAGCTGTTTTTT. Amino acids: CATSRDGQGFTGELFF.

The chain is built from TRBV5-1 and TRBJ2-7; D not resolved. V lost 0 bases and J 1 base, leaving 5 bases between the germline ends. The CDR3 has 13 residues. Germline-derived CDR1 and CDR2 are SGHRS and YFSETQ. The CDR3 DNA follows: TGCGCCAGCAGCTTGGCCCCATCCTACGAGCAGTACTTC. Residues: CASSLAPSYEQYF.

This clone has just one count. This sequence joins TRBV30 and TRBJ1-2, with D maybe TRBD1 (6 bases). CDR3 length: 17 amino acids. Germline lookup yields CDR1 GTSNPN and CDR2 SVGIG (reference sequence). V gave up 4 bases and J gave up 4 bases, with 25 bases separating them. This CDR3 is CAWNTFLRDTGSYGYTF. The DNA for the CDR3 is TGTGCCTGGAATACCTTCCTGAGGGACACTGGGAGCTATGGCTACACCTTC.